These 19 T cell receptor beta chains originate from one sample sequenced in a study of T cells in localized non-small cell lung cancer. Profiling relied on immunoSEQ multiplex PCR, and the TCRdb table lists in-frame clones only, not all of them. The sample records some 130,000 clones, more than 80% being singletons. The sequences come from peripheral blood, collected before any cancer treatment. The receptors here all came from a female donor older than 55 with stage I lung adenocarcinoma.

The rearrangement joins TRBV5-1 to TRBJ1-1; no clear D. The CDR3 length is 13 residues. Trimming removed 3 bases at V and 1 base at J, with 7 bases between. CDR1 is SGHRS, CDR2 YFSETQ, per germline. CDR3 in amino acids: CASSSVSNTEAFF. DNA for the CDR3: TGCGCCAGCAGCTCCGTTTCGAACACTGAAGCTTTCTTT.

This rearrangement joins TRBV7-9 to TRBJ2-7; 13 bases map to TRBD2. The CDR3 runs to 15 residues. Trimming cost V 3 bases and J 4 bases; bases outside gene matches: 3. From germline, CDR1 is SEHNR and CDR2 FQNEAQ (reference sequence). CDR3 coding DNA: TGTGCCAGCAGCTTCGGACTAGCGGGAGTTTACGAGCAGTACTTC. It specifies CASSFGLAGVYEQYF.

The genes are TRBV4-1 and TRBJ2-5, with TRBD2 matching over 8 bases. There are 16 residues in the CDR3. Germline trimming cut 6 bases from V and 1 base from J; bases unmatched to any gene: 10. Germline loops: CDR1 MGHRA, CDR2 YSYEKL. CDR3 coding DNA: TGCGCCAGCAGGCCGTCCGGGACTAGAGGCCAAGAGACCCAGTACTTC. This encodes CASRPSGTRGQETQYF.

The chain is built from TRBV5-5 and TRBJ2-2, with unresolved D. The germline CDR1 and CDR2 sequences are SGHKS and YYEKEE (reference sequence). Trimming stripped 4 bases from V and 7 bases from J, with 14 bases between. This CDR3 comprises 14 residues. This chain's CDR3 is CASSVGTVHGELFF. The CDR3 nucleotides are TGTGCCAGCAGCGTCGGAACCGTGCACGGGGAGCTGTTTTTT.

The genes are TRBV28 and TRBJ2-1; D is perhaps TRBD1 (5 bases). V was trimmed by 6 bases and J by 4 bases, leaving 16 bases between them. There are 15 residues in the CDR3. Germline CDR1 and CDR2: MDHEN and SYDVKM. The CDR3 loop reads CASSYNGQYYNEQFF. The CDR3, as DNA: TGTGCCAGCAGCTACAACGGACAATATTACAATGAGCAGTTCTTC.

The chain joins TRBV19 to TRBJ2-1, with 10 bases lining up with TRBD2. The V segment lost 4 bases and the J segment 6 bases; nucleotides outside the gene matches: 12. The germline V gene encodes CDR1 LNHDA and CDR2 SQIVND (reference sequence). This CDR3 contains 17 residues. The CDR3, as DNA: TGTGCCAGTAGTACTCCCGTCCTAGCGGGAGTCGCCAATGAGCAGTTCTTC. Protein sequence: CASSTPVLAGVANEQFF.

The chain recombines TRBV7-9 with TRBJ1-3; the D is unclear. V gave up 0 bases and J gave up 0 bases, with 3 bases separating them. CDR1 and CDR2 from the germline V gene are SEHNR and FQNEAQ (reference sequence). The CDR3 totals 14 residues. Here the CDR3 reads CASSLAGSGNTIYF. CDR3 in DNA: TGTGCCAGCAGCTTAGCTGGCTCTGGAAACACCATATATTTT.

The chain carries TRBV5-1 and TRBJ1-4; D may be TRBD1 (6 bases). Germline CDR1 is SGHRS and CDR2 is YFSETQ. Trimming stripped 1 base from V and 4 bases from J, with 11 bases between. The length of the CDR3 is 15 residues. The CDR3: CASSLTGTINEKLFF. The DNA for the CDR3 is TGCGCCAGCAGCTTGACAGGGACAATTAATGAAAAACTGTTTTTT.

This rearrangement joins TRBV7-9 to TRBJ1-4; no reliable D call. V lost 5 bases and J 8 bases, leaving 18 bases between the germline ends. This CDR3 is built from 15 residues. Germline V gene sequence: CDR1 SEHNR, CDR2 FQNEAQ (reference sequence). This CDR3 reads CASSRSVTLGEKLFF. The DNA of the CDR3 is TGTGCCAGCAGCCGAAGTGTGACGTTGGGGGAAAAACTGTTTTTT.

J is TRBJ1-1 and V is TRBV28, with D unresolved. The CDR3 runs to 14 residues. CDR1 and CDR2 (germline): MDHEN, SYDVKM. The V and J ends lost 3 bases and 4 bases respectively, with 12 bases between them. CDR3 in amino acids: CASSFFGGSTEAFF. The CDR3 DNA follows: TGTGCCAGCAGTTTTTTTGGAGGTAGCACTGAAGCTTTCTTT.

This chain joins TRBV30 and TRBJ1-2; D ambiguous. V was clipped by 0 bases and J by 5 bases, with 7 bases between them. Germline loops: CDR1 GTSNPN, CDR2 SVGIG (reference sequence). The CDR3 is 12 amino acids. The CDR3 reads CAWSVRLYGYTF. DNA of the CDR3: TGTGCCTGGAGTGTGCGGCTTTATGGCTACACCTTC. Filled out from reference TRBV30 and TRBJ1-2, the complete variable domain reads SQTIHQWPATLVQPVGSPLSLECTVEGTSNPNLYWYRQAAGRGLQLLFYSVGIGQISSEVPQNLSASRPQDRQFILSSKKLLLSDSGFYLCAWSVRLYGYTFGSGTRLTVV.

The CDR3 nucleotides are TGTGCCAGCAGTGAAAGGGGATCTGGAAACACCATATATTTT. It translates to CASSERGSGNTIYF. The chain uses TRBV25-1 and TRBJ1-3, with D possibly TRBD1 on 5 matching bases. Trimming took off 2 bases at V and 1 base at J, with 6 bases between the two ends. Looked up from germline, CDR1 is MGHDK and CDR2 is SYGVNS. This CDR3 comprises 14 residues.

The CDR3 DNA is TGCAGCGGCGTTGGCACCACGACTCGGGTGAACACTGAAGCTTTCTTT. Its translation: CSGVGTTTRVNTEAFF. V usage is TRBV29-1 and J usage is TRBJ1-1; D is ambiguous. Germline CDR1 and CDR2: SQVTM and ANQGSEA. This CDR3 has 16 amino acids. The V end was cut by 7 bases, the J end by 0 bases, with 21 bases between. The full variable domain, rest sourced from reference TRBV29-1 and TRBJ1-1, is SAVISQKPSRDICQRGTSLTIQCQVDSQVTMMFWYRQQPGQSLTLIATANQGSEATYESGFVIDKFPISRPNLTFSTLTVSNMSPEDSSIYLCSGVGTTTRVNTEAFFGQGTRLTVV.

This chain links TRBV19 with TRBJ1-5, with D unclear. The CDR3 loop spans 15 amino acids. Germline V gene sequence: CDR1 LNHDA, CDR2 SQIVND (reference sequence). Deletions cut 3 bases from V and 0 bases from J, with 9 bases between. CDR3 amino acids: CASSIRTNSNQPQHF. For the CDR3, the DNA is TGTGCCAGTAGTATCCGCACGAATAGCAATCAGCCCCAGCATTTT. The whole variable domain, filled in from reference TRBV19 and TRBJ1-5, reads DGGITQSPKYLFRKEGQNVTLSCEQNLNHDAMYWYRQDPGQGLRLIYYSQIVNDFQKGDIAEGYSVSREKKESFPLTVTSAQKNPTAFYLCASSIRTNSNQPQHFGDGTRLSIL.

This CDR3 is CASSKLAETQYF. The CDR3 bases are TGTGCCAGCAGCAAGCTTGCAGAGACCCAGTACTTC. The V gene is TRBV28, the J gene TRBJ2-5; D unclear. Trimming removed 6 bases at V and 4 bases at J, with 9 bases between. CDR1 MDHEN and CDR2 SYDVKM come from the germline V gene. The CDR3 has 12 residues. Supplemented by reference TRBV28 and TRBJ2-5, the full variable domain reads DVKVTQSSRYLVKRTGEKVFLECVQDMDHENMFWYRQDPGLGLRLIYFSYDVKMKEKGDIPEGYSVSREKKERFSLILESASTNQTSMYLCASSKLAETQYFGPGTRLLVL.

This sequence joins TRBV20-1 and TRBJ2-5; D unclear. CDR1 and CDR2 (germline): DFQATT, SNEGSKA (reference sequence). This CDR3 has 11 residues. V gave up 5 bases and J gave up 5 bases, with 9 bases separating them. The CDR3 region has the DNA TGCAGTGCTCCGACCACGGAGACCCAGTACTTC. It codes for CSAPTTETQYF.

The chain is built from TRBV19 and TRBJ2-4; the match to TRBD1 covers 7 bases. The CDR3 is 13 amino acids. Trimming removed 4 bases from V and 4 bases from J; junction bases left unmatched: 1. CDR1 LNHDA and CDR2 SQIVND come from the germline V gene (reference sequence). The CDR3 DNA sequence: TGTGCCAGTAGTACAGGGGGTAAAAACATTCAGTACTTC. It encodes CASSTGGKNIQYF.

This chain links TRBV2 with TRBJ2-3; the match to TRBD1 covers 7 bases. Trimming took 5 bases from V and 8 from J; bases not matched to a gene: 10. Germline CDR1 is SNHLY and CDR2 is FYNNEI. The CDR3 spans 14 residues. CDR3 sequence reads: CASSRQGREGTQYF. Written as DNA, the CDR3 is TGTGCCAGCAGTAGACAGGGTCGCGAAGGTACGCAGTATTTT.

This sequence joins TRBV6-5 and TRBJ2-7; D gene uncertain. The CDR3 is 16 residues long. The germline V gene has CDR1 MNHEY and CDR2 SVGAGI. Trimming pared 0 bases from V and 2 bases from J, leaving 14 bases between. In DNA, the CDR3 is TGTGCCAGCAGTTACTCGACACTTAGAGGCACCTACGAGCAGTACTTC. This encodes CASSYSTLRGTYEQYF.